The 30 T cell receptor beta chains in this list originate from one sample, sequenced in a study of shared clonotypes between healthy human individuals (dated by TCRdb to between 2020 and 2021). The library was built by means of the immunoSEQ multiplex PCR assay. This immuneACCESS table, as held by TCRdb, lists in-frame sequences with V and J called but not all clones. Of the missing ones, under half trace to an unresolved V gene in checked studies; the others have no known cause. The sample yields around 100,000 clones; just over 65% were counted once. The top ten constitute over 20% of the sample. The sample was memory CD8+ T cells sorted from blood. The sample's cell subset or site label, in plain terms: CD45RO+ cells pooled with CCR7-negative TemRA cells. Every receptor here comes from a woman aged 30 to 39 in good health.

The chain uses TRBV28 and TRBJ2-5; D uncertain. The CDR3 consists of 15 residues. V was trimmed by 6 bases and J by 0 bases, leaving 14 bases between them. Germline lookup yields CDR1 MDHEN and CDR2 SYDVKM. CDR3 nucleotide sequence: TGTGCCAGCAGAAGCCAGGTCGGATACCAAGAGACCCAGTACTTC. Translating gives CASRSQVGYQETQYF.

The rearrangement uses TRBV6-4 and TRBJ2-1, with D hard to call. This CDR3 has 14 residues. Between the trimmed V and J ends, which lost 0 bases and 8 bases, there was a span of 11 bases. The germline CDR1 and CDR2 sequences are MRHNA and SNTAGT. CDR3 bases: TGTGCCAGCAGTGACTCGGCGGAAAAAGATGAGCAGTTCTTC. Translating gives CASSDSAEKDEQFF.

The V gene is TRBV5-6, the J gene TRBJ2-7; D call uncertain. Germline lookup yields CDR1 SGHDT and CDR2 YYEEEE. This CDR3 is built from 14 residues. Trimming pared 2 bases from V and 5 bases from J, leaving 14 bases between. The CDR3 loop is CASSFIGARDEQYF. Here the CDR3 DNA reads TGTGCCAGCAGCTTTATCGGCGCACGGGACGAGCAGTACTTC.

At least ten counts were recorded for this clone. The chain couples TRBV9 to TRBJ2-1, with D hard to call. Trimming shortened V by 0 bases and J by 5 bases, and 9 bases separated the two germline ends. The germline V gene encodes CDR1 SGDLS and CDR2 YYNGEE. This CDR3 region has 14 residues. CDR3: CASSVDLGDNEQFF. CDR3 bases: TGTGCCAGCAGCGTAGACCTTGGGGACAATGAGCAGTTCTTC.

The chain couples TRBV19 to TRBJ2-1; weak D call: TRBD2 (5 bases). CDR1 is LNHDA and CDR2 is SQIVND in the germline V gene (reference sequence). Trimming cost V 5 bases and J 7 bases, with 15 bases left between them. CDR3 size: 14 residues. For the CDR3, the DNA is TGTGCCAGTAGTGTTATACTAGTTTCGAATGAGCAGTTCTTC. Its translation: CASSVILVSNEQFF.

The chain recombines TRBV28 with TRBJ2-7; 8 bases agree with TRBD1. The CDR3 has 14 amino acids. Unmatched junction bases numbered 2, after V lost 3 bases and J lost 1 base. Germline CDR1 MDHEN, CDR2 SYDVKM. The CDR3 DNA sequence: TGTGCCAGCAGTTTTGGACAGGGTTCCTACGAGCAGTACTTC. Protein product: CASSFGQGSYEQYF.

By proportion, this clone is medium-sized. The rearrangement joins TRBV28 to TRBJ2-3; 7 positions agree with TRBD1. Germline V lookup: CDR1 MDHEN, CDR2 SYDVKM. This CDR3 has 15 amino acids. Unmatched junction bases numbered 9, after V lost 5 bases and J lost 4 bases. The CDR3 reads CASSPLDRESDTQYF. The DNA for the CDR3 is TGTGCCAGCAGTCCGCTTGACAGGGAATCAGATACGCAGTATTTT.

The rearrangement uses TRBV11-2 and TRBJ2-7; D is ambiguous. Trimming cost V 1 base and J 0 bases, with 10 bases left between them. Germline V gene lookup returns CDR1 SGHAT and CDR2 FQNNGV. There are 15 residues in the CDR3. CDR3 bases: TGTGCCAGCAGCTTAGCCCTCGGAAGCTCCTACGAGCAGTACTTC. It encodes CASSLALGSSYEQYF. The full variable domain, its missing parts supplied by reference TRBV11-2 and TRBJ2-7, is EAGVAQSPRYKIIEKRQSVAFWCNPISGHATLYWYQQILGQGPKLLIQFQNNGVVDDSQLPKDRFSAERLKGVDSTLKIQPAKLEDSAVYLCASSLALGSSYEQYFGPGTRLTVT.

This chain joins TRBV18 and TRBJ1-2; D perhaps matches TRBD1 (5 bases). Germline V CDR1 and CDR2: KGHSH, LQKENI. Trimming took off 4 bases at V and 1 base at J, with 10 bases between the two ends. This CDR3 has 14 amino acids. The chain's CDR3 is CASSRETVNYGYTF. CDR3 bases: TGTGCCAGCTCACGGGAGACAGTTAACTATGGCTACACCTTC.

The chain carries TRBV2 and TRBJ1-5, with D possibly TRBD1 on 6 matching bases. The CDR3 runs 18 residues. Looked up from germline, CDR1 is SNHLY and CDR2 is FYNNEI. Trimming removed 5 bases from V and 0 bases from J, with 20 bases in between. The CDR3 nucleotides read TGTGCCAGCAGTCATCCGGGACACCCTTCTTATAGCAATCAGCCCCAGCATTTT. Its protein product is CASSHPGHPSYSNQPQHF.

The V call is TRBV27, the J call TRBJ2-1, with D possibly called TRBD1 or TRBD2 (6 bases each). Germline V gives CDR1 MNHEY, CDR2 SMNVEV (reference sequence). The CDR3 totals 15 residues. The germline V and J ends were trimmed by 2 bases and 4 bases, with 12 bases remaining between them. CDR3 bases: TGTGCCAGCAGTTTACGGGGGACAATTTACAATGAGCAGTTCTTC. This codes for CASSLRGTIYNEQFF.

Turning to this clone: One base away lies a much larger clone, so this may be a sequencing read error. V usage is TRBV9 and J usage is TRBJ1-4, with D possibly matching TRBD1 (5 bases). The CDR3 covers 15 residues. Germline V gives CDR1 SGDLS, CDR2 YYNGEE. The CDR3 spells CASSEGSLTAENLFF. CDR3 coding DNA: TGTGCCAGCAGCGAGGGGTCCCTAACAGCCGAAAACCTGTTTTTT.

The chain combines TRBV7-9 with TRBJ1-2; D may be TRBD1 (5 bases). Trimming stripped 5 bases from V and 3 bases from J, with 13 bases between. CDR3 length: 14 amino acids. Germline V lookup: CDR1 SEHNR, CDR2 FQNEAQ (reference sequence). The CDR3 DNA follows: TGTGCCAGCAGCACCCCTGGACAATACTATGGCTACACCTTC. As protein: CASSTPGQYYGYTF.

The sample holds one count of this clone. The rearrangement uses TRBV30 and TRBJ2-2, with 9 bases lining up with TRBD2. From germline, CDR1 is GTSNPN and CDR2 SVGIG (reference sequence). The trim removed 0 bases at V and 0 bases at J, leaving 8 bases unmatched. This CDR3 contains 18 residues. CDR3 protein: CAWSVGASGTANTGELFF. In nucleotides, the CDR3 is TGTGCCTGGAGTGTAGGGGCTAGCGGGACCGCGAACACCGGGGAGCTGTTTTTT.

Of note for this clone: A much larger clone differs by one base, so this may be a read error. The rearrangement links TRBV7-9 to TRBJ2-7, with unresolved D. The CDR3 runs to 13 residues. Germline CDR1 reads SEHNR; CDR2 reads FQNEAQ (reference sequence). Trimming took 5 bases from V and 3 from J, leaving 11 bases between them. CDR3 in DNA: TGTGCCAGCAGCGCCGGGCCCAACTACGAGCAGTACTTC. As protein: CASSAGPNYEQYF.

As DNA, the CDR3 is TGTGCCAGCAGCTCAGGTAGCAGCTACGAGCAGTACTTC. This translates into CASSSGSSYEQYF. The chain combines TRBV7-6 with TRBJ2-7, with unresolved D. CDR3 length: 13 residues. The V gene lost 4 bases and the J gene lost 3 bases, with 10 bases spanning the gap. Germline lookup yields CDR1 SGHVS and CDR2 FNYEAQ.

This clone showed up many times. Other DNA sequences in this sample translate to the same CDR3. The chain couples TRBV28 to TRBJ1-1; 8 positions agree with TRBD1. Germline loops: CDR1 MDHEN, CDR2 SYDVKM. The CDR3 has 15 residues. Trimming at V came to 2 bases and at J to 5 bases, leaving 7 bases not matched to a gene. CDR3 sequence (DNA): TGTGCCAGCAGTTTAAGAAGGACAGGGCTGACTGAAGCTTTCTTT. This sequence encodes CASSLRRTGLTEAFF.

This clone is a singleton in its sample. The chain combines TRBV28 with TRBJ2-5; D is uncertain. The end of the DNA fits TRBJ2-7 better, so the J call may be wrong. This CDR3 is 13 amino acids long. Germline-derived CDR1 and CDR2 are MDHEN and SYDVKM. The CDR3 sequence is CASSLADSYEQYF. The DNA for the CDR3 is TGTGCCAGCAGTTTAGCGGACTCCTACGAGCAGTACTTC.

This clone came up a few times. The genes are TRBV28 and TRBJ2-1; the match to TRBD2 covers 12 bases. The CDR3 spans 15 residues. Unmatched junction bases numbered 5, after V lost 4 bases and J lost 7 bases. Germline V CDR1 and CDR2: MDHEN, SYDVKM. The CDR3 loop reads CASSSTSGSWNEQFF. The CDR3 nucleotides are TGTGCCAGCAGTTCGACTAGCGGGAGTTGGAATGAGCAGTTCTTC.

The chain carries TRBV25-1 and TRBJ1-3, with unresolved D. Germline loops: CDR1 MGHDK, CDR2 SYGVNS. V was clipped by 3 bases and J by 8 bases, with 20 bases between them. This CDR3 spans 16 amino acids. The CDR3 here is CASSETKPTREDTIYF. CDR3 sequence (DNA): TGTGCCAGCAGTGAGACCAAACCAACACGAGAGGACACCATATATTTT.

This clone was found a few times. This chain joins TRBV5-1 and TRBJ2-7; 9 positions match TRBD2. V lost 5 bases, J lost 7 bases, and 13 bases stayed unmatched. CDR1 and CDR2 (germline): SGHRS, YFSETQ. This CDR3 comprises 15 residues. The CDR3 DNA reads TGCGCCAGCAGGCGGCTAGCGGGGCCGGAAGGGGAGCAGTACTTC. Translating gives CASRRLAGPEGEQYF.

The V and J genes are TRBV2 and TRBJ2-1; TRBD1 agrees at 7 bases. The ends lost 1 base at V and 10 bases at J; junction bases unmatched: 7. This CDR3 spans 14 amino acids. Germline values: CDR1 SNHLY, CDR2 FYNNEI. The CDR3 reads CASSEEQGIWEQFF. DNA for the CDR3: TGTGCCAGCAGTGAAGAACAGGGGATTTGGGAGCAGTTCTTC.

The rearrangement joins TRBV6-1 to TRBJ2-7; TRBD2 matches at 7 bases. The CDR3 totals 16 residues. V lost 0 bases, J lost 3 bases, and 8 bases stayed unmatched. Germline CDR1 and CDR2: MNHNS and SASEGT. In nucleotides, the CDR3 is TGTGCCAGCAGTGAAGCTGGGAGCGGGGCCTACTACGAGCAGTACTTC. Its protein product is CASSEAGSGAYYEQYF.

This chain uses TRBV7-9 with TRBJ2-1; D is unresolved. V dropped 5 bases and J dropped 10 bases, with 15 bases sitting between them. Germline values: CDR1 SEHNR, CDR2 FQNEAQ (reference sequence). The CDR3 is 13 amino acids. The CDR3 here is CASSQYLDAEQFF. The CDR3 DNA reads as TGTGCCAGCAGCCAATATCTAGATGCCGAGCAGTTCTTC.

On this clone itself: At one end, the junction sequence differs from germline, possibly due to a read error. The chain is built from TRBV25-1 and TRBJ2-7; D call uncertain. The CDR3 has 16 amino acids. Germline V gene lookup returns CDR1 MGHDK and CDR2 SYGVNS. The CDR3 coding sequence is TGTGCCAGCAGTGTTTTGGACGGCGAGGCCTCCCACGAGCAGTACTTC. It translates to CASSVLDGEASHEQYF.

Turning to this clone: Sequence at one end of the junction differs from germline and may be a read error. The chain has TRBV7-9 and TRBJ2-2; D is undetermined. This CDR3 contains 15 residues. Germline V lookup: CDR1 SEHNR, CDR2 FQNEAQ (reference sequence). Here the CDR3 DNA reads TGCGCCACCAGCCCGGACGCCGCGAACACCGGGGAGCTGTTTTTT. This encodes CATSPDAANTGELFF.

This chain links TRBV27 with TRBJ2-7; D remains ambiguous. V was trimmed by 6 bases and J by 0 bases, leaving 15 bases between them. The CDR3 has 15 residues. Germline V gives CDR1 MNHEY, CDR2 SMNVEV (reference sequence). The CDR3 spells CASRTLAGDSYEQYF. DNA of the CDR3: TGTGCCAGCAGAACCTTGGCAGGCGACTCCTACGAGCAGTACTTC.

This clone was seen once. This sequence joins TRBV10-3 and TRBJ1-1, with D unclear. With 5 bases removed from V and 3 bases from J, the gap between germline ends came to 16 bases. Per the germline V gene, CDR1 is ENHRY and CDR2 is SYGVKD. The CDR3 covers 15 residues. The CDR3 reads CAISPEGRRDTEAFF. In nucleotides, the CDR3 is TGTGCCATCAGTCCTGAGGGAAGGCGCGACACTGAAGCTTTCTTT.

Concerning this clone: At one of its ends the junction is not consistent with the germline gene, which may arise from a read error. The V and J genes are TRBV6-4 and TRBJ2-7, with TRBD1 matching over 9 bases. The CDR3 consists of 15 residues. Per germline, CDR1 MRHNA and CDR2 SNTAGT. The CDR3 DNA reads TGTGCCAGCAGTTACTCGACAGGGGGTCCTTACGAGCAGTACTTC. Its translation: CASSYSTGGPYEQYF.

This clone was found a few times. The chain links TRBV7-9 to TRBJ2-1; TRBD1 agrees at 10 bases. The length of the CDR3 is 15 residues. Germline CDR1 SEHNR, CDR2 FQNEAQ (reference sequence). Trimming removed 5 bases from V and 8 bases from J; junction bases left unmatched: 9. This chain's CDR3 is CASSLGTGDIDEQFF. The CDR3 nucleotides read TGTGCCAGCAGCCTCGGGACAGGGGACATCGATGAGCAGTTCTTC. The whole variable domain, remainder taken from reference TRBV7-9 and TRBJ2-1, is DTGVSQNPRHKITKRGQNVTFRCDPISEHNRLYWYRQTLGQGPEFLTYFQNEAQLEKSRLLSDRFSAERPKGSFSTLEIQRTEQGDSAMYLCASSLGTGDIDEQFFGPGTRLTVL.